This TCR beta chain was recorded in a study of blood T cell repertoires in COVID-19. Participant-given clinical history determined each cohort assignment. The assay was immunoSEQ multiplex PCR, and TCRdb's table has in-frame clones only and misses some. The repertoire holds fewer than 250,000 clones, with about 86% as singletons. This CDR3 spans 12 amino acids. Germline V gives CDR1 SGHDN, CDR2 FVKESK. V was clipped by 5 bases and J by 7 bases, with 8 bases between them. Sequencing input: PBMCs or T cells enriched from blood (not recorded which). This receptor was taken from a middle-aged woman with acute COVID-19. The chain employs TRBV14 and TRBJ2-2, with no clear D. CDR3 nucleotide sequence: TGTGCCAGCAGCTCCCTGCGCGGGGAGCTGTTTTTT. Translation: CASSSLRGELFF.